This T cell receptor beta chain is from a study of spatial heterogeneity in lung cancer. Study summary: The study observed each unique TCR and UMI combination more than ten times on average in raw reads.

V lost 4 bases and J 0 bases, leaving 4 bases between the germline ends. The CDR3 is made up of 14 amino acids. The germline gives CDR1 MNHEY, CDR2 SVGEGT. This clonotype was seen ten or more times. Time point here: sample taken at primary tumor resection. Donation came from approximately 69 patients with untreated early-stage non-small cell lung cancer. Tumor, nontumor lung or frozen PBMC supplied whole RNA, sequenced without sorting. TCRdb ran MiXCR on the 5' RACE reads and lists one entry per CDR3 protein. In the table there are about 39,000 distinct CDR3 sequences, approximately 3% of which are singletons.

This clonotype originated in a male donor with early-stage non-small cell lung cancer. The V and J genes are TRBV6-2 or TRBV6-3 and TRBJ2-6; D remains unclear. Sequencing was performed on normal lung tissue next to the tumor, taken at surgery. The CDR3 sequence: CASSLPSGANVLTF. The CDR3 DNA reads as TGTGCCAGCAGTTTACCCTCTGGGGCCAACGTCCTGACTTTC.